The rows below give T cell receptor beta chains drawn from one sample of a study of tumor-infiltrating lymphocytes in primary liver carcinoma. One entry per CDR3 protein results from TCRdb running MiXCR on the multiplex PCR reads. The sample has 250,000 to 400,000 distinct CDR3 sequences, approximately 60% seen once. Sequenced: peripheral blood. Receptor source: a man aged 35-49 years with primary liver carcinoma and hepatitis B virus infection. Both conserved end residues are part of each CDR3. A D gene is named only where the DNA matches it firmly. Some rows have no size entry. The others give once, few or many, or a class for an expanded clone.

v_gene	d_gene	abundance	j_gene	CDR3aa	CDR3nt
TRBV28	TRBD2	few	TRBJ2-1	CASSSLAGAQDEQFF	TGTGCCAGCAGTTCGCTAGCGGGAGCACAGGATGAGCAGTTCTTC
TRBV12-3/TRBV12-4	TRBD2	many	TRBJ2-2	CASSPGLAGVVVSTGELFF	TGTGCCAGCAGTCCGGGACTAGCGGGAGTAGTAGTAAGCACCGGGGAGCTGTTTTTT
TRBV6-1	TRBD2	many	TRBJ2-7	CASSRHSSGSSYEQYF	TGTGCCAGCAGTCGACATTCTAGCGGGAGCTCCTACGAGCAGTACTTC
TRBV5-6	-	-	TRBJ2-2	CANTPLPPTGELFF	TGTGCCAACACCCCCTTACCCCCGACCGGGGAGCTGTTTTTT
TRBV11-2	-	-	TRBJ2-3	CTSSLWITDTQYF	TGTACCAGCAGCCTATGGATAACAGATACGCAGTACTTT
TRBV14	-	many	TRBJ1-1	CASRGASHTEAFF	TGTGCCAGCAGGGGCGCCAGTCACACTGAAGCTTTCTTT
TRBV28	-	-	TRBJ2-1	CASSLIDGSSYNEQLF	TGTGCCAGCAGTTTAATTGACGGGAGTTCCTACAATGAGCAGCTCTTC
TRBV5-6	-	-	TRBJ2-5	CTRSLEASQETQYF	TGTACCAGGAGCTTGGAGGCTAGCCAGGAGACCCAGTACTTC
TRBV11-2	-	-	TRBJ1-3	CASNSGNSGNAIYF	TGTGCCAGCAACTCCGGGAACTCTGGAAACGCCATATATTTT
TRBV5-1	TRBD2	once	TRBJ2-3	CASSPGTSGSSDMQYF	TGCGCCAGCAGCCCTGGGACTAGCGGGAGTTCGGATATGCAGTATTTT
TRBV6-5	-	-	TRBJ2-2	CGSTEGGRDTGELFF	TGTGGCAGCACCGAGGGGGGGAGAGACACCGGGGAGCTGTTTTTT
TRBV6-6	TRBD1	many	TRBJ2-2	CASSYSGQGAGTGELFF	TGTGCCAGCAGTTACTCGGGACAGGGGGCGGGGACCGGGGAGCTGTTTTTT
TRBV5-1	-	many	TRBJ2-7	CASSAGPGDDEQYF	TGCGCCAGCAGCGCGGGACCTGGGGACGACGAGCAGTACTTC
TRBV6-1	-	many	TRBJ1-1	CASSEASGDEAFF	TGTGCCAGCAGTGAAGCGTCCGGGGATGAAGCTTTCTTT
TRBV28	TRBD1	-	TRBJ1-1	CASSLKPGGTEAFF	TGTGCCAGCAGTTTAAAACCAGGGGGCACTGAAGCTTTCTTT
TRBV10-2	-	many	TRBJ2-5	CASSGSSRQETQYF	TGCGCCAGCAGTGGTAGTTCCAGACAAGAGACCCAGTACTTC
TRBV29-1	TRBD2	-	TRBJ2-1	CSGEGDPTYIEQFF	TGCAGCGGGGAGGGTGACCCCACCTACATTGAGCAGTTCTTC
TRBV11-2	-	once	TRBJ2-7	CASSLGAYKQYF	TGCGCCAGCAGCTTAGGCGCCTACAAGCAGTACTTC
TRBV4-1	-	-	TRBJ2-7	CASGQDLAAYEQYF	TGCGCCAGCGGCCAAGACCTGGCGGCTTACGAGCAGTACTTC
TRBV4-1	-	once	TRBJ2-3	CASKSNSRLSIDTQYF	TGTGCCAGCAAATCAAATAGCCGCCTTAGCATAGATACGCAGTATTTT
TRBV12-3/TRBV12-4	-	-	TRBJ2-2	CASSITGNTGELVF	TGTGCCAGCAGTATTACAGGGAACACCGGGGAGCTGGTTTTT
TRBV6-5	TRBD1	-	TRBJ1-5	CASSSTGTVQPQHF	TGTGCCAGCAGTTCCACCGGGACAGTCCAGCCCCAGCATTTT
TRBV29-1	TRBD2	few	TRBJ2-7	CSAMTSGAYEQYF	TGCAGCGCAATGACTAGCGGAGCCTACGAGCAGTACTTC
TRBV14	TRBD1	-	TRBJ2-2	CASSQDLPGQGIGELFF	TGTGCCAGCAGCCAAGATCTCCCTGGACAGGGGATCGGGGAGCTGTTTTTT
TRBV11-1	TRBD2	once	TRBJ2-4	CASSFPGTIRTKNIQYF	TGTGCCAGCAGTTTTCCCGGGACTATCAGGACCAAAAACATTCAGTACTTC
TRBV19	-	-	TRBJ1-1	CASGGGRDTEAFF	TGTGCCAGTGGAGGGGGGAGGGACACTGAAGCTTTCTTT
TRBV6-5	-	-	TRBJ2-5	CASSYVKGETRYF	TGTGCCAGCAGTTACGTAAAGGGGGAGACCCGGTACTTC
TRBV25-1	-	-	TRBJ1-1	CASSDIWEEAFF	TGTGCCAGCAGTGATATATGGGAAGAAGCTTTCTTT
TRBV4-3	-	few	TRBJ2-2	CTSSQDYGVTRDTGELFF	TGCACCAGCAGCCAAGATTATGGTGTAACGCGGGACACCGGGGAGCTGTTTTTT
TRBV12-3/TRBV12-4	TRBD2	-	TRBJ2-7	CVSSPPGTSGHEQYF	TGTGTCAGCAGTCCCCCCGGGACTAGTGGACACGAGCAGTACTTC
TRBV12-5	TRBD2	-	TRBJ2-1	CASGKPPGLGILDEQFF	TGTGCTAGTGGTAAACCCCCCGGACTAGGAATTCTTGATGAGCAGTTCTTC